These 15 T cell receptor beta chains came from one sample sequenced in a study of T cells in Graves' hyperthyroidism and ophthalmopathy. Regions amplified from RNA transcripts were the TCR beta CDR3 regions. With the HTBI primer set, the TCR CDR3 went through a first round of RT-PCR. TCRdb processed the multiplex PCR reads anew with MiXCR; each CDR3 protein has one entry. This table has around 60,000 distinct CDR3 sequences, around half appearing once. Material: blood. Receptor source: a woman between 25 and 40 years old with Graves' ophthalmopathy.

This clonotype has at least ten counts. V and J are TRBV19 and TRBJ1-5, with no clear D. Germline V lookup: CDR1 LNHDA, CDR2 SQIVND (reference sequence). V lost 5 bases and J lost 4, with 9 bases in between. The CDR3 has 13 residues. The CDR3 loop reads CASSAQQNQPQHF. For the CDR3, the DNA is TGTGCCAGTAGTGCCCAACAGAATCAGCCCCAGCATTTT.

V gene TRBV10-1 combines with J gene TRBJ1-2; D is unresolved. This CDR3 contains 13 residues. Trimming took 3 bases from V and 2 from J, leaving 7 bases between them. The V gene's germline CDR1 is WNHNN and CDR2 SYGVQD (reference sequence). Here the CDR3 DNA reads TGCGCCAGCAGTGATATCGGCAACTATGGCTACACCTTC. It encodes CASSDIGNYGYTF.

This clonotype qualifies as medium-sized. The chain has TRBV2 and TRBJ1-6; no definite D call. In germline, CDR1 is SNHLY, CDR2 FYNNEI. The CDR3 runs 15 residues. Trimming cost V 5 bases and J 7 bases, with 15 bases left between them. This CDR3 reads CASSKDQTTNSPLHF. In DNA form, the CDR3 reads TGTGCCAGCAGTAAGGACCAGACGACCAATTCACCCCTCCACTTT.

Turning to this clonotype: Germline and junction disagree at one end, which may indicate a read error. The chain couples TRBV15 to TRBJ2-2; weak D call: TRBD1 (6 bases). The germline CDR1 and CDR2 sequences are LNHNV and YYDKDF (reference sequence). This CDR3 has 14 amino acids. CDR3 region: CATSPKGDYNEQFF. CDR3 coding DNA: TGTGCCACCAGCCCGAAGGGGGATTACAATGAGCAGTTTTTT.

This clonotype was seen repeatedly, ten times or more. The chain combines TRBV5-1 with TRBJ1-4, with D unresolved. Germline CDR1 is SGHRS and CDR2 is YFSETQ. V dropped 0 bases and J dropped 6 bases, with 9 bases sitting between them. CDR3 length: 14 amino acids. CDR3 loop: CASSLEGGYEKLFF. Here the CDR3 DNA reads TGCGCCAGCAGCTTGGAAGGAGGGTATGAAAAACTGTTTTTT.

The chain combines TRBV30 with TRBJ2-1, with 9 bases that match TRBD1. Germline V gene sequence: CDR1 GTSNPN, CDR2 SVGIG (reference sequence). The CDR3 consists of 15 residues. Trimming took 0 bases from V and 8 from J; bases not matched to a gene: 8. CDR3 region: CAWSVGDRAVDEQFF. The DNA for the CDR3 is TGTGCCTGGAGTGTGGGGGACAGGGCAGTGGATGAGCAGTTCTTC. Drawing the rest from reference TRBV30 and TRBJ2-1, the complete variable domain is SQTIHQWPATLVQPVGSPLSLECTVEGTSNPNLYWYRQAAGRGLQLLFYSVGIGQISSEVPQNLSASRPQDRQFILSSKKLLLSDSGFYLCAWSVGDRAVDEQFFGPGTRLTVL.

With regard to this clonotype: The junction departs from the called germline gene at one end, perhaps through a read error. J is TRBJ1-1 and V is TRBV7-9, with no clear D. CDR1 SEHNR and CDR2 FQNEAQ come from the germline V gene (reference sequence). This CDR3 has 12 residues. CDR3 region: CASSLKRFEAFF. The CDR3 DNA sequence: TGTGCCAGCAGCTTAAAAAGGTTTGAAGCCTTCTTT.

This clonotype was detected ten times or more. The chain couples TRBV7-2 to TRBJ1-2; unclear D gene. The CDR3 totals 14 residues. CDR1 and CDR2 from the germline V gene are SGHTA and FQGNSA. Trimming shortened V by 2 bases and J by 2 bases, and 9 bases separated the two germline ends. The CDR3: CASSLFPTNYGYTF. The CDR3 DNA sequence: TGTGCCAGCAGCTTATTTCCAACAAACTATGGCTACACCTTC.

This clonotype occurred once. The chain joins TRBV7-3 to TRBJ2-7; 9 bases are shared with TRBD2. Germline assignment: CDR1 SGHTA and CDR2 FQGTGA. The CDR3 consists of 15 residues. Unmatched junction bases numbered 7, after V lost 3 bases and J lost 4 bases. The CDR3 is CASSLAGGLNYEQYF. CDR3 coding DNA: TGTGCCAGCAGCTTGGCGGGAGGGTTAAATTACGAGCAGTACTTC.

Regarding this clonotype: An end of the junction does not agree with germline; a read error may underlie this. V gene TRBV9 combines with J gene TRBJ2-3, with D perhaps matching TRBD2 (5 bases). Germline CDR1 reads SGDLS; CDR2 reads YYNGEE. The CDR3 has 13 residues. In DNA form, the CDR3 reads TGTGCCAGCAGCGTCACGAGCGGAGATACGCGGTATTTT. Protein product: CASSVTSGDTRYF.

This clonotype has at least ten counts. The chain carries TRBV14 and TRBJ2-1; 9 positions agree with TRBD2. There are 18 residues in the CDR3. CDR1 is SGHDN, CDR2 FVKESK, per germline. V was pared by 0 bases and J by 8 bases, with 14 bases of the junction left unmatched. The CDR3 sequence: CASSQDGYAGGIWDEQFF. DNA of the CDR3: TGTGCCAGCAGCCAAGATGGGTACGCGGGAGGGATATGGGATGAGCAGTTCTTC.

The chain couples TRBV29-1 to TRBJ1-1; D remains ambiguous. The CDR3 covers 11 residues. V lost 8 bases, J lost 1 base, and 8 bases lay in between. Germline V gene sequence: CDR1 SQVTM, CDR2 ANQGSEA. The CDR3 spells CSLWGNTEAFF. CDR3 nucleotide sequence: TGCAGCTTATGGGGGAACACTGAAGCTTTCTTT.

This clonotype was observed many times. The chain joins TRBV11-3 to TRBJ2-5; possibly TRBD1 or TRBD2 for D (7 bases each). Trimming took 1 base from V and 5 from J, leaving 17 bases between them. Per the germline V gene, CDR1 is SGHNT and CDR2 is YENEEA. This CDR3 is 16 amino acids long. The CDR3 nucleotides read TGTGCCAGCAGCTTAGGGGGAGGGAACAGGGGTGAGACCCAGTACTTC. This encodes CASSLGGGNRGETQYF.

This clonotype was observed many times. The rearrangement joins TRBV5-1 to TRBJ2-6; no clear D. Germline V gene data show CDR1 as SGHRS and CDR2 as YFSETQ. This CDR3 is 16 amino acids long. The V end was cut by 2 bases, the J end by 0 bases, with 9 bases between. CDR3 coding DNA: TGCGCCAGCAGCTTAGACCCACTCTCTGGGGCCAACGTCCTGACTTTC. Translation gives CASSLDPLSGANVLTF.

The chain employs TRBV7-8 and TRBJ2-2, with D perhaps TRBD1 (6 bases). V shed 2 bases and J shed 1 base, with 11 bases lying between them. The germline CDR1 and CDR2 sequences are SGHVS and FQNEAQ. The CDR3 has 16 amino acids. The chain's CDR3 is CASSLLGGVNTGELFF. Written as DNA, the CDR3 is TGTGCCAGCAGCTTATTAGGGGGAGTGAACACCGGGGAGCTGTTTTTT.